This T cell receptor beta chain came from a study of T cells after yellow fever vaccination. The germline V gene encodes CDR1 SGHVT and CDR2 SQSDAQ. The CDR3 sequence is 14 residues long. Trimming took off 7 bases at V and 10 bases at J, with 17 bases between the two ends. One entry per CDR3 protein, called by TCRdb with MiXCR from the 5' RACE reads. The table lists about 14,000 distinct CDR3 sequences, less than 7.5% of them singletons. This clonotype is medium-sized (0.01 to 0.1%) within its sample. V is TRBV7-4 and J is TRBJ1-6; D perhaps matches TRBD1 (6 bases). The sequence derives from a man younger than 35 who received the YFV17D yellow fever vaccine. Here the sequenced sample was PBMCs, either bulk or a sorted T-cell subset (CD4+, CD8+, memory, or dextramer-sorted; not recorded which), taken on the day of the yellow fever booster vaccination. CDR3 region: CASTPQAGESPLHF. The CDR3 region has the DNA TGTGCCAGCACCCCCCAGGCAGGGGAATCACCCCTCCACTTT.